One T cell receptor beta chain is described in this entry. The data derive from a study of blood T cell repertoires in COVID-19. In the study overall: Researchers got acute and convalescent COVID-19 samples from the United States, Italy and Spain. In each case, the material was cDNA or gDNA derived from T cells, B-cell-depleted T cells, or PBMCs.

The CDR3 spans 13 residues. Germline assignment: CDR1 LGHDT and CDR2 YNNKEL (reference sequence). V dropped 4 bases and J dropped 5; count of bases not matched to a gene: 2. Produced via immunoSEQ multiplex PCR; TCRdb's table is partial and in-frame only. The table shows 22,000 or so clones, with 70% to 90% occurring only once. This clonotype was obtained from a human donor in a cohort sampled during active COVID-19. The donor label of this sample is uncertain. Sequencing was carried out using peripheral blood. The chain couples TRBV3-1 (or the pseudogene TRBV3-2) to TRBJ1-1; 9 nucleotides match TRBD1. The CDR3: CASSPGQGTEAFF. The CDR3 coding sequence is TGTGCCAGCAGCCCAGGACAGGGGACTGAAGCTTTCTTT.